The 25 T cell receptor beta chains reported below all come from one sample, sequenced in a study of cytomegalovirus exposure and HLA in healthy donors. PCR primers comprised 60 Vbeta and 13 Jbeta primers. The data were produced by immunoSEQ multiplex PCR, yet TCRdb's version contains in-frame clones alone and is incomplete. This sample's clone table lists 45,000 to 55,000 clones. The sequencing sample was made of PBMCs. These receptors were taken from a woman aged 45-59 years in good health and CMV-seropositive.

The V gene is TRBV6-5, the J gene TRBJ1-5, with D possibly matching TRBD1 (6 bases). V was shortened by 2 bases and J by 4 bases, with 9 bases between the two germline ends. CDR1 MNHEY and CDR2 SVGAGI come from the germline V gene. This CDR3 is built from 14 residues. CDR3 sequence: CASSYGQQNQPQHF. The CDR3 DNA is TGTGCCAGCAGTTACGGACAGCAAAATCAGCCCCAGCATTTT.

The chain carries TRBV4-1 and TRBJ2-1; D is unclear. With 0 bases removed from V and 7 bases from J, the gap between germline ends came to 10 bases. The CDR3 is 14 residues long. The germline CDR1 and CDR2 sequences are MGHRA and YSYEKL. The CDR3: CASSQDPSGNEQFF. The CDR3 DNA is TGCGCCAGCAGCCAAGATCCGTCAGGTAATGAGCAGTTCTTC.

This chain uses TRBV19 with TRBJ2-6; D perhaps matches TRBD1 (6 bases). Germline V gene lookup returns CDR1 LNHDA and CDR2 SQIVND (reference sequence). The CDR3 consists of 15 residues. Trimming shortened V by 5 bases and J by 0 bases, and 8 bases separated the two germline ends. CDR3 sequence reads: CASSQGSSGANVLTF. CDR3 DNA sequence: TGTGCCAGTAGTCAGGGGTCCTCTGGGGCCAACGTCCTGACTTTC.

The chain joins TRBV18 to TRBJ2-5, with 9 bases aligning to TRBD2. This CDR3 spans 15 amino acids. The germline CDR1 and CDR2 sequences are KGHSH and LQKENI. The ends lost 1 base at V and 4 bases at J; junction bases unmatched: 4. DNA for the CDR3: TGTGCCAGCTCACCACATGGCGGGAGGGGAGAGACCCAGTACTTC. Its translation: CASSPHGGRGETQYF.

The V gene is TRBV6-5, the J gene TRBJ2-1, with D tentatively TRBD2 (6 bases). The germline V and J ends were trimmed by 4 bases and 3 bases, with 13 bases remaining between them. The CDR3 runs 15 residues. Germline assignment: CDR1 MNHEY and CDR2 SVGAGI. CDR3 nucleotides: TGTGCCAGCAGTTCCATAGCGGAGTTCTACAATGAGCAGTTCTTC. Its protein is CASSSIAEFYNEQFF.

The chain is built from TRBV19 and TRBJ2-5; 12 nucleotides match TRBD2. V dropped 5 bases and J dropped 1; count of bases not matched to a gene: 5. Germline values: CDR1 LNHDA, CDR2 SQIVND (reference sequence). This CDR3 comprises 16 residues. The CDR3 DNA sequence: TGTGCCAGTAGTTCATGGACTAGCGGGGTCCAAGAGACCCAGTACTTC. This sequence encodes CASSSWTSGVQETQYF.

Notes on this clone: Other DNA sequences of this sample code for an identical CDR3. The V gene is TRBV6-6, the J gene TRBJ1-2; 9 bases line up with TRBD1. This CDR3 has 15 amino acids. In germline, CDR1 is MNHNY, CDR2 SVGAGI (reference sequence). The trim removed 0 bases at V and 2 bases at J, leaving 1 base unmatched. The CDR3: CASSYSTGGNYGYTF. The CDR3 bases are TGTGCCAGCAGTTACTCGACAGGGGGAAACTATGGCTACACCTTC.

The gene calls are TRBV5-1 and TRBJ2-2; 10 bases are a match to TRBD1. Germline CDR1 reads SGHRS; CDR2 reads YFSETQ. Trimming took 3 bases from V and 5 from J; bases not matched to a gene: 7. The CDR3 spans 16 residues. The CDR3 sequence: CASSYRQGAATGELFF. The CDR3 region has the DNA TGCGCCAGCAGCTATCGACAGGGGGCGGCGACCGGGGAGCTGTTTTTT. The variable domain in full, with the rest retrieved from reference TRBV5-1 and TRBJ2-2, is KAGVTQTPRYLIKTRGQQVTLSCSPISGHRSVSWYQQTPGQGLQFLFEYFSETQRNKGNFPGRFSGRQFSNSRSEMNVSTLELGDSALYLCASSYRQGAATGELFFGEGSRLTVL.

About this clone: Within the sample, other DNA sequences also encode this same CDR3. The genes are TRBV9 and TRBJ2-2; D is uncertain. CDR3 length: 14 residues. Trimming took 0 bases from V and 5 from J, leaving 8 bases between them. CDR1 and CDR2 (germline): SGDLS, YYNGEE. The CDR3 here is CASSVGRLTGELFF. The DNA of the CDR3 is TGTGCCAGCAGCGTAGGGCGGTTGACCGGGGAGCTGTTTTTT.

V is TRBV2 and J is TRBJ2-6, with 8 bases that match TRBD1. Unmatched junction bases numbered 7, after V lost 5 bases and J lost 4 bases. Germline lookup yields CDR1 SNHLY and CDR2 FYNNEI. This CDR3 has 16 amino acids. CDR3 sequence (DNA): TGTGCCAGCAGTCGGACAGGGACGGCCGGGGCCAACGTCCTGACTTTC. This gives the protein CASSRTGTAGANVLTF.

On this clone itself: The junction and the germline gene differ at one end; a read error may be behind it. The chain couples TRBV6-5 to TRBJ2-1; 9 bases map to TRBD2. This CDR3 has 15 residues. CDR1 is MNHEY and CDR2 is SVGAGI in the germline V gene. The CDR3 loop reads CASRGSGSSDNEQFF. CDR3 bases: TGTGCCAGCAGAGGTAGCGGGAGCTCCGACAATGAGCAGTTCTTC.

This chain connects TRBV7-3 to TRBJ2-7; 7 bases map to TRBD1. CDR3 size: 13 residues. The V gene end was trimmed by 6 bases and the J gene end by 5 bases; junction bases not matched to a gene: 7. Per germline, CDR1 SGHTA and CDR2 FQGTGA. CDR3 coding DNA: TGTGCCAGCAGTAAGGGGGCGCAGCACGAGCAGTACTTC. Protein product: CASSKGAQHEQYF.

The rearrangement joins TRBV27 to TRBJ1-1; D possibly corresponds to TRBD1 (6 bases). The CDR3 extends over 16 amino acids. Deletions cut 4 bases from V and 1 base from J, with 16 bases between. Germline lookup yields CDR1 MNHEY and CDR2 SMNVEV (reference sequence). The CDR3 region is CASSSPPGRGNTEAFF. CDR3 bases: TGTGCCAGCAGTTCCCCCCCCGGCAGGGGGAACACTGAAGCTTTCTTT.

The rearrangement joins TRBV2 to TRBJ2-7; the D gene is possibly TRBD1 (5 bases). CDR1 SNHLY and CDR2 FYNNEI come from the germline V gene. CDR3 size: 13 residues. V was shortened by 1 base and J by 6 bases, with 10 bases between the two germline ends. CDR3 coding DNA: TGTGCCAGCAGTGAAGATCAGGGAACCGAGCAGTACTTC. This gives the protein CASSEDQGTEQYF.

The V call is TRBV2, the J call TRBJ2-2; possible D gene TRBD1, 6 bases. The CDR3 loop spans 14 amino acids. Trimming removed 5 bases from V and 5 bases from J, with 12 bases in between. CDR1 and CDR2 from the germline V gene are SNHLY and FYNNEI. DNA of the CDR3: TGTGCCAGCAGTCCCGGGACAAGGACCGGGGAGCTGTTTTTT. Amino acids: CASSPGTRTGELFF.

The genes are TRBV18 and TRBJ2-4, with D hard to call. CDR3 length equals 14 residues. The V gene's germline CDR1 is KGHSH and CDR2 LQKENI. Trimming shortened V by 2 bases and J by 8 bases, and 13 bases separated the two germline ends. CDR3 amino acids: CASSPTTLADIQYF. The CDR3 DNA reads TGTGCCAGCTCACCAACAACCCTTGCGGACATTCAGTACTTC.

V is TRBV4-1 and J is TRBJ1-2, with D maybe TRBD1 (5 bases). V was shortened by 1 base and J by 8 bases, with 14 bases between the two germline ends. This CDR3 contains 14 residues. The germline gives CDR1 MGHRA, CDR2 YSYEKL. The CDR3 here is CASSQGGWRQGYTF. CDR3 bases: TGCGCCAGCAGCCAAGGGGGTTGGCGACAGGGCTACACCTTC.

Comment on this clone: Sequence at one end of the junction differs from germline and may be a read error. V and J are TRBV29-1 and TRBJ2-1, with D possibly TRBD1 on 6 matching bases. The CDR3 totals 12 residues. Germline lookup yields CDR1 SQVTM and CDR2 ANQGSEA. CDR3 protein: CSVRKQGDEQLF. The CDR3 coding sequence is TGCAGCGTAAGAAAACAGGGCGATGAGCAGCTCTTC.

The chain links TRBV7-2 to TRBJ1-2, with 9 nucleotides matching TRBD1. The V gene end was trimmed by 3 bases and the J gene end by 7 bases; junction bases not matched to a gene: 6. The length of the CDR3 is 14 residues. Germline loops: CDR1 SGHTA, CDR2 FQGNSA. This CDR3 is CASSFHRGRSGYTF. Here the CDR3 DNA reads TGTGCCAGCAGCTTCCACAGGGGGCGGAGTGGCTACACCTTC.

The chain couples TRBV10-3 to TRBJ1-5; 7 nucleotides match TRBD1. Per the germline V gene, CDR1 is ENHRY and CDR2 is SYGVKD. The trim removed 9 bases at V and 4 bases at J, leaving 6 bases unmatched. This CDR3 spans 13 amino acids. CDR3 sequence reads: CAMRQGWNQPQHF. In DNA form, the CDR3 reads TGTGCCATGAGACAGGGTTGGAATCAGCCCCAGCATTTT.

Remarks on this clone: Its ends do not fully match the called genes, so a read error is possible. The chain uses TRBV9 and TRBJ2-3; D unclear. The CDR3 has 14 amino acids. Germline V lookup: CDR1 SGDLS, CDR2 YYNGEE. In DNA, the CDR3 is TGTGCCAGCAGCGTAGAGAATAGCATAGATACGCAGTATTTT. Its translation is CASSVENSIDTQYF.

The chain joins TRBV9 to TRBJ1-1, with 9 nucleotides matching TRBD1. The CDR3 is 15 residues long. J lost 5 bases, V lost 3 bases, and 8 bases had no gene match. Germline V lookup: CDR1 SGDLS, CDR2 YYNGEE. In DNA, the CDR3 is TGTGCCAGCAGCGAAACGGACAGGGGAGATACTGAAGCTTTCTTT. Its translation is CASSETDRGDTEAFF.

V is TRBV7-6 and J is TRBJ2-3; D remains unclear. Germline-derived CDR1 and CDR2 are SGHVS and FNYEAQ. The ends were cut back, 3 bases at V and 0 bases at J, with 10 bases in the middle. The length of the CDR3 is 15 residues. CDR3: CASSFAGSSTDTQYF. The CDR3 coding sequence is TGTGCCAGCAGCTTCGCCGGGTCTAGCACAGATACGCAGTATTTT.

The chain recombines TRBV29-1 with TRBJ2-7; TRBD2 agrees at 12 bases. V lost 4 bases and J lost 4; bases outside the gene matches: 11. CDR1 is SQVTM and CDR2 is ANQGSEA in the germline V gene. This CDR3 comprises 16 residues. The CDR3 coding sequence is TGCAGCGTTGTAGGGGAGACTAGCGGGAGTCTTTACGAGCAGTACTTC. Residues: CSVVGETSGSLYEQYF.

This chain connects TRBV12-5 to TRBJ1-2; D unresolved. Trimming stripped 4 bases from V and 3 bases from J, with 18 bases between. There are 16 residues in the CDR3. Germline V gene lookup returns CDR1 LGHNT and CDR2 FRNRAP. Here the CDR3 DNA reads TGTGCTAGTGGTTCACCCACGCCCGGGAAGTACTATGGCTACACCTTC. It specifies CASGSPTPGKYYGYTF. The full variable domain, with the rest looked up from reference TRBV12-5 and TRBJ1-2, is DARVTQTPRHKVTEMGQEVTMRCQPILGHNTVFWYRQTMMQGLELLAYFRNRAPLDDSGMPKDRFSAEMPDATLATLKIQPSEPRDSAVYFCASGSPTPGKYYGYTFGSGTRLTVV.